Listed below are T cell receptor beta chains from one sample, sequenced in a study of CD8 T cells in Susac syndrome. From the immunoSEQ multiplex PCR reads, TCRdb called clonotypes with MiXCR, one entry per CDR3 protein. The sample carries just over 150,000 distinct CDR3 sequences, approximately 94% recorded once. The sequenced sample was CD8+ T cells from PBMCs. These receptors were obtained from a human donor with multiple sclerosis. CDR3s include the opening cysteine and the closing phenylalanine or tryptophan.

TRBV27	TRBJ1-1	CASSPSSVNTEAFF
TRBV5-1	TRBJ2-7	CASSPAARGYEQYF
TRBV20-1	TRBJ2-5	CSARGSVLSSIETQYF
TRBV9	TRBJ1-1	CASSVVGKTEAFF
TRBV9	TRBJ1-1	CASSIGGLGTEAFF
TRBV2	TRBJ2-1	CASSEAAAAVFF
TRBV15	TRBJ2-7	CATSRAKTGTYEQYF
TRBV5-6	TRBJ2-7	CASSLANDQYEQYF
TRBV29-1	TRBJ2-7	CSVVGLAGHEQYF
TRBV2	TRBJ1-1	CAYDKDGSKMNTEAFF
TRBV9	TRBJ2-2	CASSAHFDRVGGGGELFF
TRBV30	TRBJ1-1	CARAENTEAFF
TRBV4-1	TRBJ2-3	CASSQPPGPFTDTQYF
TRBV27	TRBJ2-1	CASRGAPSYNEQFF
TRBV25-1	TRBJ2-2	CASSMTGELFF
TRBV29-1	TRBJ1-2	CSVVSDGYTF
TRBV9	TRBJ1-1	CASSVGNSQSGEAFF
TRBV10-3	TRBJ2-7	CAITERSGTYEQYF
TRBV27	TRBJ1-2	CASSWDRNYGYTF
TRBV27	TRBJ2-7	CASTRTGAGERQYF
TRBV5-6	TRBJ2-7	CASSPRGLYEQYF
TRBV3-1	TRBJ1-1	CASSHGESEAFF
TRBV2	TRBJ2-1	CASSEYRGSYNEQFF
TRBV20-1	TRBJ2-1	CSARDALAGGYYNEQFF
TRBV7-2	TRBJ2-2	CASFPDMTAGELFF
TRBV3-1	TRBJ2-1	CASSTYNEQFF
TRBV19	TRBJ2-5	CASSIGAETQYF
TRBV7-8	TRBJ2-3	CASSSDRVFTDTQYF
TRBV12-3/TRBV12-4	TRBJ2-2	CASSRRQEGTGELFF
TRBV25-1	TRBJ1-2	CASDYLGYTF
TRBV20-1	TRBJ1-6	CSAPGASSPLHF
TRBV11-1	TRBJ2-1	CASSSLEGAGAINEQFF
TRBV28	TRBJ1-5	CASKGVRGSTNLPQHF
TRBV27	TRBJ1-5	CASSPITGGSNQPQHF
TRBV7-8	TRBJ2-7	CASSTLAGNSYEQYF
TRBV3-1	TRBJ2-3	CASSQEGVTGSTDTQYF
TRBV6-6	TRBJ2-5	CASRGDRPETQYF